The text below deals with one T cell receptor (beta chain). Its antigen is unknown. Here immunoSEQ multiplex PCR was the method, and the copy in TCRdb shows in-frame clones only, minus some. The sample contains some 290,000 clones, roughly 88% of which appear only once. The data belong to a study of cytomegalovirus exposure and HLA in healthy donors. In the study overall: The same platform was used for the 110 or so validation repertoires and the 600 to 700 first-cohort repertoires, a later analysis reported. Study-level findings and limits: TCR sequences were mostly rare, though some public TCRs occurred in many donors.

The sequenced sample was PBMCs. This TCR was recovered from a man aged 25 to 40 in good health and CMV-seronegative.

CDR3 sequence reads: CARGIQEGSEKLFF. The CDR3 bases are TGTGCCAGGGGGATCCAGGAGGGGTCAGAAAAACTGTTTTTT. This chain joins TRBV2 and TRBJ1-4; perhaps TRBD1 as D (5 bases). This CDR3 comprises 14 residues. Per germline, CDR1 SNHLY and CDR2 FYNNEI. Trimming removed 9 bases at V and 8 bases at J, with 19 bases between.